This note documents a single T cell receptor (beta chain) sequence. Germline CDR1 is SGHDT and CDR2 is YYEEEE. The CDR3 spans 15 residues. V gave up 3 bases and J gave up 4 bases, with 15 bases separating them. The sample belongs to a study of shared clonotypes between healthy human individuals. Measured with immunoSEQ multiplex PCR; TCRdb has only the in-frame clones, and not every one. The data hold under 2,500,000 clones, with approximately 94% observed a single time. The sequenced sample was naive CD4+ T cells sorted from blood. Subset meaning: CD45RA+ positively selected. The V and J genes are TRBV5-6 and TRBJ2-3; D may correspond to TRBD1 or TRBD2 (7 bases each). The origin of this receptor is a man aged 18-30 years in good health. CDR3 sequence: CASSSPRGGPDTQYF. CDR3 DNA sequence: TGTGCCAGCAGCTCCCCCAGGGGGGGACCAGATACGCAGTATTTT.